The clone carrying this T cell receptor (beta chain) has only one observation. This sample was taken from a study of blood T cell repertoires in COVID-19. Study context: Italy, Spain and the United States were the sources of the convalescent and acute COVID-19 samples. T cells, B-cell-depleted T cells, or PBMCs provided the cDNA or gDNA that served as material.

Germline values: CDR1 SNHLY, CDR2 FYNNEI. The CDR3 is 14 residues long. V was clipped by 5 bases and J by 1 base, with 11 bases between them. Clones were read by immunoSEQ multiplex PCR, and TCRdb kept only the in-frame ones, dropping some. The sample consists of around 450,000 clones, around 91% of them appearing once. Which cohort a participant joined came from the clinical history participants gave. Recovered status in Cohort 3 required two negative PCRs, clearance, or symptom resolution. The V gene is TRBV2, the J gene TRBJ1-1, with D possibly being TRBD1 (6 bases). The clonotype originates from a man aged 18-30 years who had recovered from COVID-19. Sequenced: PBMCs or T cells enriched from blood (not recorded which). CDR3 loop: CASSLQGKNTEAFF. The DNA for the CDR3 is TGTGCCAGCAGTTTGCAGGGGAAGAACACTGAAGCTTTCTTT.